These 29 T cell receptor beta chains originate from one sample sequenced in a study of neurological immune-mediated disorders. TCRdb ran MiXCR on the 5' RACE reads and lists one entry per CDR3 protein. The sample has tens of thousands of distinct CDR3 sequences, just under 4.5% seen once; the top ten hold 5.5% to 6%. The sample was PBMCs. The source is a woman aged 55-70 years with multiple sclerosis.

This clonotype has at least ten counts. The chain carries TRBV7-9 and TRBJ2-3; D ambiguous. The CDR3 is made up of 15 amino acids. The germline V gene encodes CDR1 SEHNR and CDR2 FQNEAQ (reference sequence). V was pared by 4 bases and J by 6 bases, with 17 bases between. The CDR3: CASSSPGGWADTQYF. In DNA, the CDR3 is TGTGCCAGCAGCTCGCCCGGTGGCTGGGCGGATACGCAGTATTTT.

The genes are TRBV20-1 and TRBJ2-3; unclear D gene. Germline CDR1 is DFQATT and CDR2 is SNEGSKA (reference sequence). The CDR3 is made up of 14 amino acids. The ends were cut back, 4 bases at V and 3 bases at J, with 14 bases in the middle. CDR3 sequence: CSAISSYTTDTQYF. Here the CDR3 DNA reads TGCAGTGCTATAAGTTCCTATACGACAGATACGCAGTATTTT.

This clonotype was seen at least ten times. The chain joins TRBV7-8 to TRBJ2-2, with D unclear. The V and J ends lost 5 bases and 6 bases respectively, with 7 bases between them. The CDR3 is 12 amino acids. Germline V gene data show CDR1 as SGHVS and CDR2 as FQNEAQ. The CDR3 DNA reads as TGTGCCAGCAGCGCTGGGTCCGGGGAGCTGTTTTTT. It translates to CASSAGSGELFF.

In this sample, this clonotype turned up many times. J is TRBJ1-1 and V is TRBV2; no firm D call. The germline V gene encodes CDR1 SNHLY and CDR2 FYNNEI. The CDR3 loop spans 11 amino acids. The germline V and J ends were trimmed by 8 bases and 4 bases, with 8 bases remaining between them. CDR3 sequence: CASRLSTEAFF. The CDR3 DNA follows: TGTGCCAGCCGGTTGTCCACTGAAGCTTTCTTT.

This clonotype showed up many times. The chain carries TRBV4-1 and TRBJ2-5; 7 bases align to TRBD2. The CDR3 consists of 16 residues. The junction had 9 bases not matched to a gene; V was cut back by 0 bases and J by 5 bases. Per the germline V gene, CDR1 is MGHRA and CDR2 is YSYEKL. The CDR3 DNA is TGCGCCAGCAGCCAAGATTCCGGGGGGACTTGGGAGACCCAGTACTTC. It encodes CASSQDSGGTWETQYF.

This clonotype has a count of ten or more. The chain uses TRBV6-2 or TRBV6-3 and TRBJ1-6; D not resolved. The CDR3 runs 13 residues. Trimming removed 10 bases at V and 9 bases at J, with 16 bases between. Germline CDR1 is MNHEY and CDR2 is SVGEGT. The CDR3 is CAIGPRWGSPLHF. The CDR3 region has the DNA TGTGCCATCGGACCGCGTTGGGGTTCACCCCTCCACTTT.

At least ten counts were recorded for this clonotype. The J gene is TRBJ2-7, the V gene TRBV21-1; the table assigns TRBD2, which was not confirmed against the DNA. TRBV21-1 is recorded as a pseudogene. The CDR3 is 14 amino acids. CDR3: CASKGEGKTYEQYF. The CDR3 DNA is TGTGCCAGCAAGGGGGAGGGTAAGACCTACGAGCAGTACTTC.

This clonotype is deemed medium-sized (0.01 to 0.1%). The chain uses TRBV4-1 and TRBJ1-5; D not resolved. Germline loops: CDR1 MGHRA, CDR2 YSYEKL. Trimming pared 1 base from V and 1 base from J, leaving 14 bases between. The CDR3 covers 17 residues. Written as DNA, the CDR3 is TGCGCCAGCAGCCAAGGGGTGGTAGGGTCGAGCAATCAGCCCCAGCATTTT. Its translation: CASSQGVVGSSNQPQHF.

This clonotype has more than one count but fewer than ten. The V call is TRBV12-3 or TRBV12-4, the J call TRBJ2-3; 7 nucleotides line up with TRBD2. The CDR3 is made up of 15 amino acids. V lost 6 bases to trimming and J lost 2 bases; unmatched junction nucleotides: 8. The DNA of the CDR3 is TGTGCCAGCAGAGATAAGGGACTAACCACAGATACGCAGTATTTT. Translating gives CASRDKGLTTDTQYF.

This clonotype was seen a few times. The CDR3 protein is CAITRDGLSSYEQYF. The CDR3 DNA reads as TGTGCCATCACCCGGGACGGACTGAGCTCCTACGAGCAGTACTTC. The chain couples TRBV10-3 to TRBJ2-7; tentatively, D is TRBD1 or TRBD2 (5 bases each). CDR1 is ENHRY, CDR2 SYGVKD, per germline. Trimming pared 7 bases from V and 0 bases from J, leaving 16 bases between. The CDR3 loop spans 15 amino acids.

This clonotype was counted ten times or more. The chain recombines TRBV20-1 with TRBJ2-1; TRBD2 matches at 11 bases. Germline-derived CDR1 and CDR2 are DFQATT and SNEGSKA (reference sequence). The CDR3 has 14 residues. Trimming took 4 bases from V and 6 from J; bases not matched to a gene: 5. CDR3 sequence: CSANSGGASNEQFF. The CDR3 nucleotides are TGCAGTGCTAATAGCGGGGGGGCATCCAATGAGCAGTTCTTC.

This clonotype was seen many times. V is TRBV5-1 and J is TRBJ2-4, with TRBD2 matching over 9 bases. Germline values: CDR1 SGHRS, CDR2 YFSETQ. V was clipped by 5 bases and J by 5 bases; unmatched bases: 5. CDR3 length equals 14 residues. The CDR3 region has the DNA TGCGCCAGCAGGGAAGGACTAGCGCAAAACATTCAGTACTTC. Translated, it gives CASREGLAQNIQYF.

The DNA of the CDR3 is TGCAGTGCTAGAGTTGTCGGCGGGAGGTGGAATGAGCAGTTCTTC. It encodes CSARVVGGRWNEQFF. The chain has TRBV20-1 and TRBJ2-1; 8 nucleotides agree with TRBD2. Trimming took 1 base from V and 7 from J; bases not matched to a gene: 9. In germline, CDR1 is DFQATT, CDR2 SNEGSKA (reference sequence). This CDR3 region has 15 residues.

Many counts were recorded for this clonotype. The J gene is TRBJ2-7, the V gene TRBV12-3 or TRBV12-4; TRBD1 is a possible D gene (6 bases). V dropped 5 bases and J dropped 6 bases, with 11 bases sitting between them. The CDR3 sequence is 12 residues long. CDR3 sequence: CASSRTRGEQYF. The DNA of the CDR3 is TGTGCCAGCAGTCGCACCAGGGGCGAGCAGTACTTC.

The CDR3, as DNA: TGTGCCAGCAGCCGGTCCATTTCGGCTGAAGCTTTCTTT. Its translation: CASSRSISAEAFF. This chain uses TRBV7-3 with TRBJ1-1; D is ambiguous. The CDR3 spans 13 residues. Trimming left V 5 bases short and J 6 bases short, with 13 bases between. CDR1 SGHTA and CDR2 FQGTGA come from the germline V gene. Full variable domain (missing parts from reference TRBV7-3 and TRBJ1-1): GAGVSQTPSNKVTEKGKYVELRCDPISGHTALYWYRQSLGQGPEFLIYFQGTGAADDSGLPNDRFFAVRPEGSVSTLKIQRTERGDSAVYLCASSRSISAEAFFGQGTRLTVV.

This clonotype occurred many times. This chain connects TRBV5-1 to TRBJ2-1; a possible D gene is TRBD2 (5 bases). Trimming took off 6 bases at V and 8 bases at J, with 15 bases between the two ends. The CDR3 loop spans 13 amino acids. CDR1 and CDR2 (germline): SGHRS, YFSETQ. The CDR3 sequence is CASTRGSVDEQFF. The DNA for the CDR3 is TGCGCCAGCACCCGGGGTAGCGTCGATGAGCAGTTCTTC.

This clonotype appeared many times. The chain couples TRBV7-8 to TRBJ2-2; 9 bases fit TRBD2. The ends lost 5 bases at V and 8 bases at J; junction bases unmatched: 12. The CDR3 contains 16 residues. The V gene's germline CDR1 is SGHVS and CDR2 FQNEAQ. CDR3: CASSPRGSGGSGELFF. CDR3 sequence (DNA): TGTGCCAGCAGCCCCCGGGGTAGCGGGGGTTCAGGGGAGCTGTTTTTT.

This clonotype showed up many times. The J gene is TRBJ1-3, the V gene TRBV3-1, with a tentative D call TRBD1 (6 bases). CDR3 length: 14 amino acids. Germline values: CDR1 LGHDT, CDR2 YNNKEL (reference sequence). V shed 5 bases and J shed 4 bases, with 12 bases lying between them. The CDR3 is CASSKTGPGNTIYF. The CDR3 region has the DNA TGTGCCAGCAGCAAAACAGGGCCCGGAAACACCATATATTTT.

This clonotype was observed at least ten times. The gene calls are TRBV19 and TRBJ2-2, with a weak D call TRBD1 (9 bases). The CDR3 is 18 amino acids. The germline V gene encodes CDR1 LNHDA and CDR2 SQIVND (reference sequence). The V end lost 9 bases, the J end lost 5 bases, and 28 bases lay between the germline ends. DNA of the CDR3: TGTGCCAGCAACGGGGGGGGACAGGGATGGCGACAGACCGGGGAGCTGTTTTTT. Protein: CASNGGGQGWRQTGELFF.

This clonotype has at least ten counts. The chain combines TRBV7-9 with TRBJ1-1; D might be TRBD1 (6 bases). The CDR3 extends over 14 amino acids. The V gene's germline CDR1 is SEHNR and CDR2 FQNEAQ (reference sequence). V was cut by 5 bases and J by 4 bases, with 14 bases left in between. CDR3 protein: CASSPLGGGTEAFF. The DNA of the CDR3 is TGTGCCAGCAGCCCCCTTGGAGGGGGCACTGAAGCTTTCTTT. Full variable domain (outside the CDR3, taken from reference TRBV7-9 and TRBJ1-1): DTGVSQNPRHKITKRGQNVTFRCDPISEHNRLYWYRQTLGQGPEFLTYFQNEAQLEKSRLLSDRFSAERPKGSFSTLEIQRTEQGDSAMYLCASSPLGGGTEAFFGQGTRLTVV.

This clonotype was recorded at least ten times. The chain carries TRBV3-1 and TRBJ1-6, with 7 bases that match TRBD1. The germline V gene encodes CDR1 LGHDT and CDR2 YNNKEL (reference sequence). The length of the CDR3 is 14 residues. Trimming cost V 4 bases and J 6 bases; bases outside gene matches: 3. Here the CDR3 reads CASSPGQANSPLHF. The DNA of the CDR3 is TGTGCCAGCAGCCCCGGACAGGCTAATTCACCCCTCCACTTT.

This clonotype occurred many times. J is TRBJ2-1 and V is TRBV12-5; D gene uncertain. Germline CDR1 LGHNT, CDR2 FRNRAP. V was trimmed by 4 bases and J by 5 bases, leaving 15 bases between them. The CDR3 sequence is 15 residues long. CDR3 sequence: CASGWQRQFDNEQFF. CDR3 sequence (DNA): TGTGCTAGTGGTTGGCAAAGGCAGTTTGACAATGAGCAGTTCTTC.

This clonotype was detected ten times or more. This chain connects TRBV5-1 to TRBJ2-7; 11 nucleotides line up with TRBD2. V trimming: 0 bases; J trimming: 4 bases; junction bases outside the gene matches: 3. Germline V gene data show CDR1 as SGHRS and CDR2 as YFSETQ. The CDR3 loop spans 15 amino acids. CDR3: CASSLGLAGPYEQYV. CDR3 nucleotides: TGCGCCAGCAGCTTGGGACTAGCGGGGCCATACGAGCAGTACGTC.

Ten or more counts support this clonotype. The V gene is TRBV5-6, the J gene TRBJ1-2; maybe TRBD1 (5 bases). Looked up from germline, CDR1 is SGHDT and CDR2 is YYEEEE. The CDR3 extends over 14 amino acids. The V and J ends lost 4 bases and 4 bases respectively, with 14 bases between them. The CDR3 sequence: CASSLVGQSYGYTF. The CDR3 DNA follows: TGTGCCAGCAGCCTGGTGGGGCAGAGCTATGGCTACACCTTC.

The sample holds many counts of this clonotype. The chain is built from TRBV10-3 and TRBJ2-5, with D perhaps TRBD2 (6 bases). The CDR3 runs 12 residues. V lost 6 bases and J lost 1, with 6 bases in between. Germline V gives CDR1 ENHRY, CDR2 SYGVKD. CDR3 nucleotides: TGTGCCATCAGCGGGGGCCAAGAGACCCAGTACTTC. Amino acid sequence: CAISGGQETQYF.

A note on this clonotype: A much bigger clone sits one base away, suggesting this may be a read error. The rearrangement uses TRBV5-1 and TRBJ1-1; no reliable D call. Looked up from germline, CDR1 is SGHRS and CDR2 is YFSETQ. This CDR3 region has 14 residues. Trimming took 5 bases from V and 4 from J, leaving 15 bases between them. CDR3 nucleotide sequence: TGCGCCAGCAGGCCTCCGGGCTTGGTCACTGAAGCTTTCTTT. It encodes CASRPPGLVTEAFF.

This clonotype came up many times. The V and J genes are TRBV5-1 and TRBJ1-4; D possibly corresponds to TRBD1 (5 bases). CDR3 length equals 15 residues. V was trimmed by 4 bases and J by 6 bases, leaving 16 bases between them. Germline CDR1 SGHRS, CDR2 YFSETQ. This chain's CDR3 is CASSSGGRGDEKLFF. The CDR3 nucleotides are TGCGCCAGCAGCAGTGGGGGACGCGGAGATGAAAAACTGTTTTTT.

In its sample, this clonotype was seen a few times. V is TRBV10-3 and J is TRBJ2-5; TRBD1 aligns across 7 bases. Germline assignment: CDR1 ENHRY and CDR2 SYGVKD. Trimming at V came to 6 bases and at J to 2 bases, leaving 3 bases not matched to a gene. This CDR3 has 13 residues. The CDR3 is CAIRDREQETQYF. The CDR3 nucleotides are TGTGCCATCAGAGACAGGGAGCAAGAGACCCAGTACTTC.

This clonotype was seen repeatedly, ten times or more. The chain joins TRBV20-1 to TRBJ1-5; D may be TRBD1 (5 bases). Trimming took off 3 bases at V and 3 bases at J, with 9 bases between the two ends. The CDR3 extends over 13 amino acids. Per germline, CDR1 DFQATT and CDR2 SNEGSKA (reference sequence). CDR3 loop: CSARAGINQPQHF. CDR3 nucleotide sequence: TGCAGTGCTAGGGCAGGGATCAATCAGCCCCAGCATTTT.